The clone carrying this T cell receptor (beta chain) was picked up one time. Its antigen is unknown. Enrolled patients, whose metastatic non-small-cell lung cancer was chemo-refractory, received focal radiation plus CTLA-4 blockade with ipilimumab. This specimen belongs to a study of radiotherapy plus CTLA-4 blockade in lung cancer. Study in general: Disease control was achieved by about 34% of patients, and objective responses by 15% to 20%.

Assay: immunoSEQ multiplex PCR; the TCRdb copy retains only in-frame clones and omits some. In the table there are 50,000 or so clones, about 72% of which are singletons. Findings and caveats of the study: Among reported predictors of response, early blood T cell clone dynamics with interferon-beta performed best. Tumor-origin TCR clones grew in blood after radiotherapy plus ipilimumab.

The source material was peripheral blood, sampled from a patient treated with radiotherapy plus ipilimumab. This receptor was obtained from a human donor with non-small cell lung cancer who had stable disease on radiotherapy plus ipilimumab.

CDR3: CASSRLLAGGRHEQFF. CDR3 DNA sequence: TGCGCCAGCAGCCGCCTACTAGCGGGGGGGCGGCATGAGCAGTTCTTC. The rearrangement joins TRBV5-1 to TRBJ2-1, with 13 bases identical to TRBD2. CDR3 size: 16 residues. V lost 4 bases to trimming and J lost 8 bases; unmatched junction nucleotides: 9. Germline assignment: CDR1 SGHRS and CDR2 YFSETQ. Combining the CDR3 with reference TRBV5-1 and TRBJ2-1 gives the whole variable domain KAGVTQTPRYLIKTRGQQVTLSCSPISGHRSVSWYQQTPGQGLQFLFEYFSETQRNKGNFPGRFSGRQFSNSRSEMNVSTLELGDSALYLCASSRLLAGGRHEQFFGPGTRLTVL.